The clone carrying this T cell receptor beta chain has ten or more counts. The antigen is unknown. This sample is part of a study of T cells after yellow fever vaccination. For the study at large: Fractions of low cell number were prepared using SMART-Seq v4 Ultra Low Input. Study-level points and caveats: In FACS-sorted repertoires, abundant clonotypes from the bulk population could appear as contaminants.

Via MiXCR, TCRdb re-called the 5' RACE reads, giving one row per CDR3 protein. Of a few hundred thousand distinct CDR3 sequences in the sample, more than 3.5% are singletons; the top ten hold around 19%. The receptor's source is a man in his late teens or twenties who received the YFV17D yellow fever vaccine. The sequencing used PBMCs, collected 15 days after the yellow fever booster vaccination.

CDR3 amino acids: CSASPEFSSTDTQYF. For the CDR3, the DNA is TGCAGTGCAAGTCCGGAGTTTTCTAGCACAGATACGCAGTATTTT. The chain is built from TRBV20-1 and TRBJ2-3; D unresolved. The CDR3 extends over 15 amino acids. V was clipped by 6 bases and J by 0 bases, with 16 bases between them. Germline loops: CDR1 DFQATT, CDR2 SNEGSKA (reference sequence).